The TCR beta chain under discussion was sequenced for a study of cytomegalovirus exposure and HLA in healthy donors. Study-wide results and limits: In vitro work confirmed that a few CMV-associated chains recognize CMV antigens. V- and J-gene trimming in TCR beta was tied to a missense DCLRE1C variant by an analysis performed later. Earlier analysis yielded a pattern in which most TCR beta V segments were productive about 87% or about 30% of the time.

This PCR relied on a set of 60 Vbeta primers and 13 Jbeta primers. Using immunoSEQ multiplex PCR, the repertoire was profiled, and TCRdb retains in-frame clones only, with some absent. The data show fewer than 200,000 clones, approximately 88% seen once. In nominal health when sampled, donors likely had unrecorded immune exposures nonetheless. Trimming cost V 5 bases and J 3 bases; bases outside gene matches: 7. CDR1 is MDHEN and CDR2 is SYDVKM in the germline V gene. The CDR3 consists of 14 residues. Details on this clone: What it binds is unknown.

The TCR sequence derives from a man between 25 and 39 years old in good health and CMV-seronegative. Material for sequencing was PBMCs. V and J are TRBV28 and TRBJ2-7; TRBD1 matches at 7 bases. The chain's CDR3 is CASSPGTEYYEQYF. CDR3 bases: TGTGCCAGCAGTCCCGGGACAGAATACTACGAGCAGTACTTC.